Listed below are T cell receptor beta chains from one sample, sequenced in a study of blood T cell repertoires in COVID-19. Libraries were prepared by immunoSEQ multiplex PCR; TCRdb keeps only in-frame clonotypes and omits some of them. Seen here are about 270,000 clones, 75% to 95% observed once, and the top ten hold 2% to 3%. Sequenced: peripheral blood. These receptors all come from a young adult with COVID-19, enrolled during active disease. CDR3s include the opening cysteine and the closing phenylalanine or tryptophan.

CSVEGQGYEQYF,12,TRBV29-1,TRBJ2-7
CASSLTGISYEQYF,14,TRBV27,TRBJ2-7
CATSDSGQARAFF,13,TRBV24-1,TRBJ1-1
CASSQDPPGLFAQETQYF,18,TRBV4-1,TRBJ2-5
CASSPPRRVALRTGELFF,18,TRBV18,TRBJ2-2
CASRSTRGLAGNVRETQYF,19,TRBV11-2,TRBJ2-5
CSVERGGPGELFF,13,TRBV29-1,TRBJ2-2
CATSDPDAGKRETQYF,16,TRBV24-1,TRBJ2-5
CASSMTGGYEQYF,13,TRBV19,TRBJ2-7
CASSPTGDSLLLNEKLFF,18,TRBV9,TRBJ1-4
CASRESGSRETQYF,14,TRBV7-2,TRBJ2-5
CASSLTGTNNEQFF,14,TRBV18,TRBJ2-1
CASSPGTSGLTTSTDTQYF,19,TRBV6-6,TRBJ2-3
CASSFGPASPYEQYF,15,TRBV27,TRBJ2-7
CASSQEGGTGKFF,13,TRBV14,TRBJ2-1
CASSPNTEAFF,11,TRBV12-3/TRBV12-4,TRBJ1-1
CASGLVLTRPETQYF,15,TRBV12-5,TRBJ2-5
CASSLTPPTSGFYEQYF,17,TRBV27,TRBJ2-7
CASSLNKGRGLAGSDTQYF,19,TRBV5-1,TRBJ2-3
CASSPGTSEDTGELFF,16,TRBV11-3,TRBJ2-2
CASSPQGGTDTQYF,14,TRBV18,TRBJ2-3
CASSVDGLAGGNEQFF,16,TRBV9,TRBJ2-1
CASSKTGTVVPQNTGELFF,19,TRBV21-1,TRBJ2-2
CASSYTSGTGNRYEQFF,17,TRBV6-2/TRBV6-3,TRBJ2-1
CATSVGRGNGYTF,13,TRBV24-1,TRBJ1-2
CASSVATGDGYEQYF,15,TRBV9,TRBJ2-7
CASSLPLVTVKWGPGYNEQFF,21,TRBV27,TRBJ2-1
CASSGSGRYYEQYF,14,TRBV7-2,TRBJ2-7
CASSTGTSGRGVNEQFF,17,TRBV6-2/TRBV6-3,TRBJ2-1
CASSFDPTGTAQYF,14,TRBV5-8,TRBJ2-4
CASSSTQTGWTEAFF,15,TRBV5-4,TRBJ1-1
CASHTSTGRNEQFF,14,TRBV5-1,TRBJ2-1
CASSTGQLVLDTQYF,15,TRBV19,TRBJ2-3
CASSLGLAADTQYF,14,TRBV18,TRBJ2-3
CATSDFRLAAINEQFF,16,TRBV24-1,TRBJ2-1
CASSLMTGDGTEAFF,15,TRBV5-4,TRBJ1-1
CASSFGAGAPLAVLTF,16,TRBV7-9,TRBJ2-6
CASSSPGSSSKNIQYF,16,TRBV7-9,TRBJ2-4
CASSLGGFGEKLFF,14,TRBV5-5,TRBJ1-4
CASSLGTVTDTQYF,14,TRBV5-1,TRBJ2-3
CASSQDLGTMDNEQFF,16,TRBV4-1,TRBJ2-1
CASATGGTGELFF,13,TRBV6-6,TRBJ2-2
CASSQTSGRYEQYF,14,TRBV18,TRBJ2-7
CASSEPRTGGPSPLHF,16,TRBV2,TRBJ1-6
CASSLRYIGRLSGYTGELFF,20,TRBV28,TRBJ2-2
CASSFLGNEQFF,12,TRBV7-6,TRBJ2-1
CASSLTGGIAGELFF,15,TRBV7-3,TRBJ2-2
CASKEGRGYREETQYF,16,TRBV10-2,TRBJ2-5
CASRPIVGGDTEAFF,15,TRBV5-4,TRBJ1-1